The rows below give T cell receptor beta chains drawn from one sample of a study of shared clonotypes between healthy human individuals. Produced via immunoSEQ multiplex PCR; TCRdb's table is partial and in-frame only. The top ten hold 0.13% of the sample, which has 2 million to 2.5 million clones, 90% to 97% seen once. The specimen was naive CD4+ T cells sorted from blood. The receptors were gathered from a man younger than 30 in good health. The CDR3 runs from the conserved cysteine through the conserved F or W. Each record gives: V gene, J gene, clone size, D gene, CDR3 DNA, CDR3 protein. A D gene is named only where the DNA matches it firmly. Not every row has a clone size; where given, it reads once, few, many or a size class.

TRBV5-4	TRBJ2-7	NA	NA	TGTGCCAGCAGCCGTCTCGAGTCCTACGAGCAGTACTTC	CASSRLESYEQYF
TRBV6-1	TRBJ2-6	NA	NA	TGTGCCAGCAGTGAGTTATCACAGGGCTGGGCCAACGTCCTGACTTTC	CASSELSQGWANVLTF
TRBV4-2	TRBJ2-1	NA	NA	TGTGCCAGCAGCCAACCGGGGACCTTGGGGGATGAGCAGTTCTTC	CASSQPGTLGDEQFF
TRBV6-6	TRBJ2-3	NA	NA	TGTGCCAGCAGTCGGGTGAGTGGCCACAGCACAGATACGCAGTATTTT	CASSRVSGHSTDTQYF
TRBV11-2	TRBJ2-5	NA	NA	TGTGCCAGCAGCACCACAGGGATCCAGCAGTACTTC	CASSTTGIQQYF
TRBV10-3	TRBJ2-5	NA	NA	TGTGCCATCAGTGATGGGGATCAGCAGACCCAGTACTTC	CAISDGDQQTQYF
TRBV5-1	TRBJ2-3	NA	NA	TGCGCCAGCAGCGCTACTACAGATACGCAGTATTTT	CASSATTDTQYF
TRBV11-2	TRBJ2-1	NA	NA	TGTGCCAGCAGCTTAGATGGGGTCTACAATGAGCAGTTCTTC	CASSLDGVYNEQFF
TRBV28	TRBJ1-1	NA	NA	TGTGCCAGCACTCCCCCAGCGAGCAAAGGAACTGAAGCTTTCTTT	CASTPPASKGTEAFF
TRBV6-6	TRBJ2-7	NA	TRBD1	TGTGCCAGCAGGGACCATACCGGGACAGGGTTCTACGAGCAGTACTTC	CASRDHTGTGFYEQYF
TRBV6-6	TRBJ2-7	NA	NA	TGTGCCAGCAGTTACGATCAGAACTACGAGCAGTACTTC	CASSYDQNYEQYF
TRBV7-9	TRBJ1-1	once	NA	TGTGCCAGCAGCTCACCCAAATTGAGCGGGCCGAACACTGAAGCTTTCTTT	CASSSPKLSGPNTEAFF
TRBV5-4	TRBJ2-7	NA	TRBD2	TGTGCCAGCAGCCAGGGGAAGCGGGGGCCCTACGAGCAGTACTTC	CASSQGKRGPYEQYF
TRBV6-5	TRBJ2-2	NA	NA	TGTGCCAGCAGTTTTATCCCCGGGGAGCTGTTTTTT	CASSFIPGELFF
TRBV6-1	TRBJ2-1	NA	NA	TGTGCCAGCAGTGATTCCTTTTGGGGGGAAGGTACCTACAATGAGCAGTTCTTC	CASSDSFWGEGTYNEQFF
TRBV10-1	TRBJ2-5	NA	NA	TGCGCCAGCAGTGGTGGCGGAATACAAGAGACCCAGTACTTC	CASSGGGIQETQYF
TRBV11-2	TRBJ2-5	NA	NA	TGTGCCAGCAGCCCGCGCCTGATTACCGGGGAGACCCAGTACTTC	CASSPRLITGETQYF
TRBV30	TRBJ2-7	NA	TRBD1	TGTGCCTGGAACACGGGACAGGGGACCTACGAGCAGTACTTC	CAWNTGQGTYEQYF
TRBV2	TRBJ1-1	NA	NA	TGTGCCAGCAGTTCCCCCCTAAGCGTATCTGAAGCTTTCTTT	CASSSPLSVSEAFF
TRBV7-2	TRBJ1-3	NA	NA	TGTGCCAGCAGCGAGGACAGTAGGGCTGGAAACACCATATATTTT	CASSEDSRAGNTIYF